The T cell receptor beta chain under discussion was sequenced for a study of T cells in Graves' hyperthyroidism and ophthalmopathy. The study, taken as a whole, reports: The blood repertoire included most of the expanded thyroid clonotypes above 0.001.

This clonotype was detected only a few times. As yet, its antigen is unknown. Thyroid ultrasound and orbital computed tomography, with clinical symptoms and serum thyroxine and TRAb, informed diagnoses. PBMCs were obtained from 10 ml fresh peripheral blood. Researchers took RNA transcripts and amplified the TCR beta CDR3 regions from them. First-round RT-PCR targeting the TCR CDR3 was performed with the HTBI primer set. One entry per CDR3 protein, called by TCRdb with MiXCR from the multiplex PCR reads. The table shows 350,000 to 450,000 distinct CDR3 sequences, with about 15% occurring only once. V lost 4 bases and J 5 bases, leaving 18 bases between the germline ends. Germline-derived CDR1 and CDR2 are MNHNS and SASEGT. This CDR3 comprises 16 residues.

The receptor comes from a woman aged 60-70 years with Graves' hyperthyroidism. This sequence joins TRBV6-1 and TRBJ2-1, with D perhaps given as TRBD1 or TRBD2 (5 bases each). The sequenced sample was blood. The CDR3, as DNA: TGTGCCAGCAGTGCCGTGCTCCGGGGCTACAACAATGAGCAGTTCTTC. Translating gives CASSAVLRGYNNEQFF.